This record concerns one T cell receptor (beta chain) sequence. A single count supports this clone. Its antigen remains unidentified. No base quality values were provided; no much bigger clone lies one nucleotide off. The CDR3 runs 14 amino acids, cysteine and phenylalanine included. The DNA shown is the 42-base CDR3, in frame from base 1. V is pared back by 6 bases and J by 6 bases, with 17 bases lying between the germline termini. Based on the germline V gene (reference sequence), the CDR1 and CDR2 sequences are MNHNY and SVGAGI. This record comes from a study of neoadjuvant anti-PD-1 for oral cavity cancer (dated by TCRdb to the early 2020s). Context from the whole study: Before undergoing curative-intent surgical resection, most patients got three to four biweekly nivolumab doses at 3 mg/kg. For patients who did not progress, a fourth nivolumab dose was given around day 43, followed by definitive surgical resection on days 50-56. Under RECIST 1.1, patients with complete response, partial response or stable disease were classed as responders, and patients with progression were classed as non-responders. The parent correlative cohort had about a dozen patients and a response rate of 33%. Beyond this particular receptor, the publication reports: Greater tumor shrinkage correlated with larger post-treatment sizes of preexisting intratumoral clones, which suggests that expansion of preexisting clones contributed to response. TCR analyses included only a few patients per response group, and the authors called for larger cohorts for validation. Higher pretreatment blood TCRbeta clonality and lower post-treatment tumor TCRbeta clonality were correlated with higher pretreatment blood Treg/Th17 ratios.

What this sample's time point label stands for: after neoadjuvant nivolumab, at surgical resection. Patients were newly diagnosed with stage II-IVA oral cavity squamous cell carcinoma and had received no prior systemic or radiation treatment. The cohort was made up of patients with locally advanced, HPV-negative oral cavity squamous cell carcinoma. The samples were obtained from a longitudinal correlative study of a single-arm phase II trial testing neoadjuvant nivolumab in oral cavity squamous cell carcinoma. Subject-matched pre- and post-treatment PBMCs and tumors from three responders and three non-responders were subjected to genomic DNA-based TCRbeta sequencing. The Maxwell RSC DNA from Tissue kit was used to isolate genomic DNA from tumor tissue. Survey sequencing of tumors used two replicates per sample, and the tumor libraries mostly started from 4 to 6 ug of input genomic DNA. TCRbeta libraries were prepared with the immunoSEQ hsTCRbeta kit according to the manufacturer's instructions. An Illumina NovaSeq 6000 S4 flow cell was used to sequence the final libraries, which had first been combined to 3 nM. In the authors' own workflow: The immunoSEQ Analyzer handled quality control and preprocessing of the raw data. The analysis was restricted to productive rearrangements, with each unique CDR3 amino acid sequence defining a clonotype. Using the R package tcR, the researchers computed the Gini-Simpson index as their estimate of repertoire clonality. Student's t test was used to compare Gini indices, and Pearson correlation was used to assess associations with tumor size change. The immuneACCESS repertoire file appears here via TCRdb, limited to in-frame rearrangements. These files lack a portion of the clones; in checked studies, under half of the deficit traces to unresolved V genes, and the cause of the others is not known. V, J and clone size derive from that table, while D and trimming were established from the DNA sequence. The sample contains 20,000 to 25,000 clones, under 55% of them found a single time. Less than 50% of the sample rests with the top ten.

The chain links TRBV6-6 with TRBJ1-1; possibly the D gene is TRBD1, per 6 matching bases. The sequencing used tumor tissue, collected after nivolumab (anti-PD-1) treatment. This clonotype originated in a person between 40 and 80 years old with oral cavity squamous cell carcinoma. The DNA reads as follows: TGTGCCAGCAGGCAGGGGCCCGAAACAGCTGAAGCTTTCTTT. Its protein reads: CASRQGPETAEAFF.